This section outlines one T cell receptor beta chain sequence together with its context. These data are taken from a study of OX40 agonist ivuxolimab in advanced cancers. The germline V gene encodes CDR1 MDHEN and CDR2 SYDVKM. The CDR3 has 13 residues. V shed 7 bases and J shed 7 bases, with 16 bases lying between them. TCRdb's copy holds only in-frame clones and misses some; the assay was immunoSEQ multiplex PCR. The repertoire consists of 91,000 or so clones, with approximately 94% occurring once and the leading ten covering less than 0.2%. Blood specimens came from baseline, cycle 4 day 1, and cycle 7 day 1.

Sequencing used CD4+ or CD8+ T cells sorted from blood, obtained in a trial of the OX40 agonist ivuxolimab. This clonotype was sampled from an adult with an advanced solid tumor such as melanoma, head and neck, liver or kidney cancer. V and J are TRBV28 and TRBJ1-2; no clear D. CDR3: CASNLLGSSGYTF. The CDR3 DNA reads TGTGCCAGCAACCTACTGGGCAGTAGTGGCTACACCTTC.